This entry lists 14 T cell receptor beta chains sequenced from one sample in a study of OX40 agonist ivuxolimab in advanced cancers. The protocol was immunoSEQ multiplex PCR, while the TCRdb copy is restricted to in-frame clones and leaves out a portion. The sample shows tens of thousands of clones, about 91% of them seen only once. The sequencing used CD4+ or CD8+ T cells sorted from blood, collected in a trial of the OX40 agonist ivuxolimab. These receptors all come from an adult with an advanced solid tumor such as melanoma, head and neck, liver or kidney cancer.

The chain carries TRBV6-4 and TRBJ2-3, with no clear D. The CDR3 is 14 residues long. Trimming took 6 bases from V and 2 from J, leaving 12 bases between them. Germline loops: CDR1 MRHNA, CDR2 SNTAGT. CDR3 nucleotides: TGTGCCAGCAGCTGGAATCGTTACACAGATACGCAGTATTTT. Protein: CASSWNRYTDTQYF.

This clone showed up just a few times. The chain links TRBV10-3 to TRBJ1-1; a weak D match, TRBD1 (5 bases). Trimming removed 4 bases at V and 1 base at J, with 7 bases between. The CDR3 is 13 residues long. Germline V gene data show CDR1 as ENHRY and CDR2 as SYGVKD. CDR3 protein: CAISARENTEAFF. The CDR3 DNA reads TGTGCCATCAGTGCCAGGGAGAACACTGAAGCTTTCTTT.

The rearrangement uses TRBV7-7 and TRBJ1-4, with no clear D. Germline-derived CDR1 and CDR2 are SSHAT and FNYEAQ (reference sequence). The CDR3 runs 19 residues. The CDR3 sequence is CVLAAPQDVKVATNEKLFF. CDR3 bases: TGTGTGCTAGCAGCGCCCCAAGATGTAAAGGTCGCAACTAATGAAAAACTGTTTTTT.

The chain combines TRBV6-5 with TRBJ2-7, with TRBD1 as a possible D gene (6 bases). The ends were cut back, 6 bases at V and 0 bases at J, with 6 bases in the middle. Germline V CDR1 and CDR2: MNHEY, SVGAGI. The CDR3 is 12 amino acids. The CDR3 DNA reads as TGTGCCAGCAGGGACAGCTCCTACGAGCAGTACGTC. Protein: CASRDSSYEQYV.

The CDR3: CASSLTPTNNQPQHF. The CDR3 nucleotides read TGCGCCAGCAGCTTGACACCTACAAACAATCAGCCCCAGCATTTT. The J gene is TRBJ1-5, the V gene TRBV5-1; D call uncertain. The length of the CDR3 is 15 residues. V was shortened by 1 base and J by 3 bases, with 11 bases between the two germline ends. Germline CDR1 reads SGHRS; CDR2 reads YFSETQ. Drawing the rest from reference TRBV5-1 and TRBJ1-5, the complete variable domain is KAGVTQTPRYLIKTRGQQVTLSCSPISGHRSVSWYQQTPGQGLQFLFEYFSETQRNKGNFPGRFSGRQFSNSRSEMNVSTLELGDSALYLCASSLTPTNNQPQHFGDGTRLSIL.

V is TRBV11-2 and J is TRBJ2-1, with D perhaps given as TRBD1 or TRBD2 (5 bases each). This CDR3 comprises 17 residues. The germline V and J ends were trimmed by 5 bases and 1 base, with 18 bases remaining between them. The germline gives CDR1 SGHAT, CDR2 FQNNGV. CDR3 nucleotides: TGTGCCAGCAGCACCCGAGGACATGGGGGTTCCTACAATGAGCAGTTCTTC. Its protein product is CASSTRGHGGSYNEQFF.

CDR3 protein: CASGSVGQGDYEQYF. The CDR3 DNA follows: TGTGCCAGCGGGTCGGTGGGACAGGGGGACTACGAGCAGTACTTC. The chain uses TRBV28 and TRBJ2-7, with 11 bases fitting TRBD1. The V gene's germline CDR1 is MDHEN and CDR2 SYDVKM. The J segment lost 3 bases and the V segment lost 8 bases, leaving 9 bases of the junction unmatched. CDR3 size: 15 residues.

The rearrangement joins TRBV2 to TRBJ2-2; the D is unclear. In germline, CDR1 is SNHLY, CDR2 FYNNEI. Trimming left V 8 bases short and J 7 bases short, with 8 bases between. The CDR3 extends over 11 amino acids. The CDR3 here is CASSPDGELFF. In DNA, the CDR3 is TGTGCCAGCTCGCCCGACGGGGAGCTGTTTTTT.

The chain carries TRBV4-2 and TRBJ1-3; D uncertain. The V gene lost 1 base and the J gene lost 2 bases, with 12 bases spanning the gap. The V gene's germline CDR1 is LGHNA and CDR2 YNFKEQ. The CDR3 extends over 16 amino acids. Written as DNA, the CDR3 is TGTGCCAGCAGCCAAGGAGGGAGGTGGGCTGGAAACACCATATATTTT. Residues: CASSQGGRWAGNTIYF.

The chain couples TRBV7-3 to TRBJ2-7; 7 bases line up with TRBD2. Germline CDR1 SGHTA, CDR2 FQGTGA. The CDR3 has 15 residues. V gave up 0 bases and J gave up 4 bases; unmatched junction bases: 6. The CDR3 loop is CASSLTPGGGYEQYF. The CDR3 bases are TGTGCCAGCAGCTTAACGCCGGGGGGTGGATACGAGCAGTACTTC. Full variable domain (missing parts from reference TRBV7-3 and TRBJ2-7): GAGVSQTPSNKVTEKGKYVELRCDPISGHTALYWYRQSLGQGPEFLIYFQGTGAADDSGLPNDRFFAVRPEGSVSTLKIQRTERGDSAVYLCASSLTPGGGYEQYFGPGTRLTVT.

This clone occurred a few times. The rearrangement joins TRBV6-5 to TRBJ2-6; D possibly matches TRBD1 or TRBD2 (5 bases each). Germline CDR1 is MNHEY and CDR2 is SVGAGI. Deletions cut 6 bases from V and 4 bases from J, with 13 bases between. The CDR3 is 15 amino acids. As DNA, the CDR3 is TGTGCCAGCAGGCGAGGGGCCCGGGGGGCCAACGTCCTGACTTTC. Translation: CASRRGARGANVLTF.

This rearrangement joins TRBV19 to TRBJ1-1; D is unresolved. The CDR3 extends over 17 amino acids. V shed 5 bases and J shed 1 base, with 20 bases lying between them. Germline V CDR1 and CDR2: LNHDA, SQIVND (reference sequence). The CDR3 DNA reads as TGTGCCAGTAGTTACCCTCCACGGGCGACGGCGAACACTGAAGCTTTCTTT. This gives the protein CASSYPPRATANTEAFF.

V is TRBV4-1 and J is TRBJ2-3, with 9 bases fitting TRBD2. The CDR3 is 15 residues long. The germline gives CDR1 MGHRA, CDR2 YSYEKL. V lost 5 bases to trimming and J lost 4 bases; unmatched junction nucleotides: 7. The CDR3 DNA is TGCGCCAGCAGCTATCGCGGGGGGGAGTCAGATACGCAGTATTTT. Translated: CASSYRGGESDTQYF.

The chain joins TRBV4-1 to TRBJ1-1; D is perhaps TRBD1 (5 bases). Germline values: CDR1 MGHRA, CDR2 YSYEKL. V was cut by 0 bases and J by 1 base, with 15 bases left in between. This CDR3 is built from 17 residues. The CDR3 nucleotides read TGCGCCAGCAGCCAAGAACGGACACAAGCCGAGAACACTGAAGCTTTCTTT. The encoded protein is CASSQERTQAENTEAFF.